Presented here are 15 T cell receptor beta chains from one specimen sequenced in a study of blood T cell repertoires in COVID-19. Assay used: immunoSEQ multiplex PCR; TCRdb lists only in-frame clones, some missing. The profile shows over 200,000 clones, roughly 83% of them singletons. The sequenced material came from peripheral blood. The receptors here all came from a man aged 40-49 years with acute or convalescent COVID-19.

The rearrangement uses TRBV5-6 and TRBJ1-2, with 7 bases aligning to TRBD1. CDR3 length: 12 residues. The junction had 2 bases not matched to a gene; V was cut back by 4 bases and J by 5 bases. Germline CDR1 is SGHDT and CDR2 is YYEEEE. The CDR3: CASSIRGYGYTF. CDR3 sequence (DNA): TGTGCCAGCAGCATCAGGGGGTATGGCTACACCTTC.

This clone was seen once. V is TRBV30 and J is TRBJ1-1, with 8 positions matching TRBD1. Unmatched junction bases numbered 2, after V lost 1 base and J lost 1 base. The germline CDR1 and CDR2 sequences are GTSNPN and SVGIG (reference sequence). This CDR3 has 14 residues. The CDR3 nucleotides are TGTGCCTGGAGTGGCGACAGGGGGAACACTGAAGCTTTCTTT. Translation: CAWSGDRGNTEAFF.

In DNA, the CDR3 is TGTGCCAGCAGCCGACTAGCGGGAGCCCCCTACGAGCAGTACTTC. It codes for CASSRLAGAPYEQYF. The chain is built from TRBV3-1 (or the pseudogene TRBV3-2) and TRBJ2-7; TRBD2 agrees at 12 bases. Trimming cost V 4 bases and J 2 bases; bases outside gene matches: 3. CDR1 is LGHDT, CDR2 YNNKEL, per germline (reference sequence). This CDR3 comprises 15 residues.

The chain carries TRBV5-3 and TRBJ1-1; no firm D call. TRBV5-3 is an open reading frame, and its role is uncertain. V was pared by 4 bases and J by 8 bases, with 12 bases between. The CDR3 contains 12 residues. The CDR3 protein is CARSLTNTEAFF. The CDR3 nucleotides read TGTGCCAGAAGCCTCACAAATACGGAAGCTTTCTTT.

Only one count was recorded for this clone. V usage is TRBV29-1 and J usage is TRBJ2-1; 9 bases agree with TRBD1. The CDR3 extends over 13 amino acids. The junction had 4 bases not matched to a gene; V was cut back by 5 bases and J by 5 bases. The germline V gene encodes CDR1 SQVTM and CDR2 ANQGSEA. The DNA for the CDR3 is TGCAGCGTTCCGCGGACAGGGGACAATGAGCAGTTCTTC. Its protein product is CSVPRTGDNEQFF.

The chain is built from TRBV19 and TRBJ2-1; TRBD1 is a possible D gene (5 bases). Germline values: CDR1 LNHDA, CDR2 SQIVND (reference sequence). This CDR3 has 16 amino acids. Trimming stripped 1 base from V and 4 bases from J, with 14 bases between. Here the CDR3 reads CASSIVSQGQYNEQFF. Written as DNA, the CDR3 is TGTGCCAGTAGTATAGTTTCCCAGGGCCAGTACAATGAGCAGTTCTTC.

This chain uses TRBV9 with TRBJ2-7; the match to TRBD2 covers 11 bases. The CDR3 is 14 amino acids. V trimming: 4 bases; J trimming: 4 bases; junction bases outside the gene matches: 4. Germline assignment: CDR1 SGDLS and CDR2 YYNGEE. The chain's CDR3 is CASSTSGSSYEQYF. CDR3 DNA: TGTGCCAGCAGCACTAGCGGGAGTAGTTACGAGCAGTACTTC. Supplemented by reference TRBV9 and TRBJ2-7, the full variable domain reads DSGVTQTPKHLITATGQRVTLRCSPRSGDLSVYWYQQSLDQGLQFLIQYYNGEERAKGNILERFSAQQFPDLHSELNLSSLELGDSALYFCASSTSGSSYEQYFGPGTRLTVT.

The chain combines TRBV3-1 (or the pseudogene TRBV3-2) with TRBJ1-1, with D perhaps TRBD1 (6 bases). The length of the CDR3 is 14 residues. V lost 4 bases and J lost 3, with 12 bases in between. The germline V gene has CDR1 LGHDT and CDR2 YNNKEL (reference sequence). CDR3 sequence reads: CASSLRGADTEAFF. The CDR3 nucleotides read TGTGCCAGCAGCCTCCGGGGGGCTGACACTGAAGCTTTCTTT.

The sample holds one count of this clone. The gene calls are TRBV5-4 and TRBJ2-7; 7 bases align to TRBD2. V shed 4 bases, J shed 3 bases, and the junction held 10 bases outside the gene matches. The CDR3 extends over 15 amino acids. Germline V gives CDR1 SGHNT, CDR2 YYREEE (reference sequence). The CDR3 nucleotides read TGTGCCAGCAGCCCTGATGGTAGCGGGCACTACGAGCAGTACTTC. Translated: CASSPDGSGHYEQYF. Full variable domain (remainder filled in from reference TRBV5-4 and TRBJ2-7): ETGVTQSPTHLIKTRGQQVTLRCSSQSGHNTVSWYQQALGQGPQFIFQYYREEENGRGNFPPRFSGLQFPNYSSELNVNALELDDSALYLCASSPDGSGHYEQYFGPGTRLTVT.

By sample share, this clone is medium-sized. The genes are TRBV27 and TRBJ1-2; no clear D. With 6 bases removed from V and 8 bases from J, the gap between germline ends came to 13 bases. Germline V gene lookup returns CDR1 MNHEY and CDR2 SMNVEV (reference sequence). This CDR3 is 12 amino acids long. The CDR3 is CASRAGGVGYTF. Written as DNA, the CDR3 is TGTGCCAGCAGGGCAGGAGGTGTAGGCTACACCTTC.

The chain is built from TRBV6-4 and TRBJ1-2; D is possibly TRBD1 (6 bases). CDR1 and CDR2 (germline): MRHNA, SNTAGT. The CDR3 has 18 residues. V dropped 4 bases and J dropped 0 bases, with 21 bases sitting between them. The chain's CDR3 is CASSARPGQGKANYGYTF. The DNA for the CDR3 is TGTGCCAGCAGTGCCCGCCCGGGACAAGGAAAAGCTAACTATGGCTACACCTTC.

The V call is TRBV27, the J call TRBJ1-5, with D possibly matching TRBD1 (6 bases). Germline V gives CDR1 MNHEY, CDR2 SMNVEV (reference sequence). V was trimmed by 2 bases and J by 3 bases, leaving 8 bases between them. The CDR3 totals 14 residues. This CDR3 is CASSLGGLNQPQHF. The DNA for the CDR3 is TGTGCCAGCAGTTTAGGGGGCCTCAATCAGCCCCAGCATTTT.

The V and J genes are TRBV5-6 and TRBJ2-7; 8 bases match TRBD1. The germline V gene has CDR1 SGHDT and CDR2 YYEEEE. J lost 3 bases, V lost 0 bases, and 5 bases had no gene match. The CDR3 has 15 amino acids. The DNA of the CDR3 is TGTGCCAGCAGCTTGGGAACCGGGACAGGCTACGAGCAGTACTTC. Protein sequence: CASSLGTGTGYEQYF.

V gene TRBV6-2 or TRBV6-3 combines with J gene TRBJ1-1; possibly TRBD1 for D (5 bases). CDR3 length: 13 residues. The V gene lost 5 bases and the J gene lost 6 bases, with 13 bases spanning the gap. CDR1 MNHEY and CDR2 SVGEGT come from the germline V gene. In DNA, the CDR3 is TGTGCCAGCAGTCAGGTTCGACAGTCTGAAGCTTTCTTT. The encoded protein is CASSQVRQSEAFF.

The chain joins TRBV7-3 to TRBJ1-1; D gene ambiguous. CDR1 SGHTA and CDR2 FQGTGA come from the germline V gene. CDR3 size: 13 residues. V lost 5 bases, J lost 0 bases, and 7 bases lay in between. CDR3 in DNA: TGTGCCAGCAGCGCGACACTGAACACTGAAGCTTTCTTT. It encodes CASSATLNTEAFF.